This T cell receptor beta chain was identified during a study of tumor-infiltrating lymphocytes in primary liver carcinoma. Whole-study findings and limits: Being bulk and unsorted, samples allowed no CD4+ and CD8+ repertoire comparison. Tumors and blood were compared for top-250-clone fraction, and tumors had the significantly higher value (p = 0.039). Tumor-blood pairs (like tumor-adjacent pairs) overlapped less than tumor region pairs did.

Using a constant-region primer together with ProtoScript II reverse transcriptase, TCR beta cDNA was made from around 500 ng of total RNA. TCR beta libraries came from three nested multiplex PCR rounds using slightly modified ARM-PCR. TCRdb used MiXCR to reprocess the multiplex PCR reads, holding one entry per CDR3 protein. Among fewer than 350,000 distinct CDR3 sequences listed, 60% to 80% were seen once. Points on this clonotype: Its antigen is undetermined. One base away lies a much larger clone, so this may be a sequencing read error.

RNA isolated from unsorted whole blood supplied the blood RNA, with germline DNA also extracted. This clonotype was obtained from a man aged 40-55 years with primary liver carcinoma and hepatitis B virus infection. Sequenced material: peripheral blood.

The CDR3 DNA follows: TGTGCCGGCAGTTTATCCCCAGCGGAGATCTACAATGAGCAGTTCTTC. Protein: CAGSLSPAEIYNEQFF. This chain connects TRBV12-3 or TRBV12-4 to TRBJ2-1; possibly TRBD2 for D (5 bases). The CDR3 is 16 amino acids.